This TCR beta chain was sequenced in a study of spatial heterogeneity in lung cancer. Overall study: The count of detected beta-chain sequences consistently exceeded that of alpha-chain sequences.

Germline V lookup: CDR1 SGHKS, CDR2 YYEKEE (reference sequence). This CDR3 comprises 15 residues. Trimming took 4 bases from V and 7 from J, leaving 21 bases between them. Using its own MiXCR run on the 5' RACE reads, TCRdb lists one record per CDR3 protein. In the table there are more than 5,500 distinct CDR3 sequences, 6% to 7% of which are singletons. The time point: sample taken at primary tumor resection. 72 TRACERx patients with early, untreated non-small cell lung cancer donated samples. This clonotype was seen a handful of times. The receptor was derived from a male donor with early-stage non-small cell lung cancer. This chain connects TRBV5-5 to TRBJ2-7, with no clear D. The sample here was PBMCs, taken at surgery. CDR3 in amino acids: CASSRGRQPREEQYF. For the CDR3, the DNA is TGTGCCAGCAGCCGAGGCCGCCAACCCCGCGAGGAGCAGTACTTC.